These T cell receptor beta chains were read from a single sample in a study of cytomegalovirus exposure and HLA in healthy donors. Assay: immunoSEQ multiplex PCR; the TCRdb copy retains only in-frame clones and omits some. In the table there are about 190,000 clones, roughly 80% of which are singletons. What was sequenced was PBMCs. These receptors all stem from a woman aged 45 to 65 in good health and CMV-seropositive. The CDR3 runs from the conserved cysteine through the conserved F or W. Each record gives: clone size, J gene, V gene, D gene, CDR3 DNA, CDR3 protein. The D gene is left open where the match is weak. Size is stated for part of the rows, as once, few or many counts, or as a class when the clone is expanded.

NA	TRBJ1-2	TRBV7-2	NA	TGTGCCAGCAACAACAGGGTCTATGGCTACACCTTC	CASNNRVYGYTF
NA	TRBJ1-5	TRBV18	NA	TGTGCCAGCTCACCTCGGGACATTTCAAGCAATCAGCCCCAGCATTTT	CASSPRDISSNQPQHF
NA	TRBJ2-3	TRBV4-2	TRBD2	TGTGCCAGCAGCCAAGATCCCAGCGGGGAAGATACGCAGTATTTT	CASSQDPSGEDTQYF
NA	TRBJ2-7	TRBV27	TRBD1	TGTGCCAGCAGTCCCGGGACAGGGGGCCACGAGCAGTACTTC	CASSPGTGGHEQYF
NA	TRBJ1-4	TRBV5-1	NA	TGCGCCAGCAGCCTGGTGGGGGGTAATGAAAAACTGTTTTTT	CASSLVGGNEKLFF
few	TRBJ2-3	TRBV4-1	NA	TGCGCCAGCAGCCAAGAAGGACAGTTAACCGGGGTAGATACGCAGTATTTT	CASSQEGQLTGVDTQYF
few	TRBJ2-6	TRBV19	NA	TGTGCCAGTAGTATTTCAGGGGCCAACGTCCTGACTTTC	CASSISGANVLTF
once	TRBJ2-5	TRBV7-3	TRBD2	TGTGCCAGCAGCCCCCCTAGCGGAGAGACCCAGTACTTC	CASSPPSGETQYF
NA	TRBJ2-1	TRBV11-1	NA	TGTGCCAGCAGCATCTCAGATACCTCCTACAATGAGCAGTTCTTC	CASSISDTSYNEQFF
NA	TRBJ2-1	TRBV5-6	NA	TGTGCCAGCAGCTTGGGAGGGAGCTCCTACAATGAGCAGTTCTTC	CASSLGGSSYNEQFF
NA	TRBJ2-7	TRBV19	NA	TGTGCCAGTAGTTATTCTAGCTCTCCCTACGAGCAGTACTTC	CASSYSSSPYEQYF
NA	TRBJ2-3	TRBV29-1	TRBD2	TGCAGCTCGTATAGCGGGGATGCAGATACGCAGTATTTT	CSSYSGDADTQYF
NA	TRBJ2-3	TRBV29-1	NA	TGCAGCGTCGGAGGCACAGATACGCAGTATTTT	CSVGGTDTQYF
NA	TRBJ1-2	TRBV10-3	TRBD1	TGTGCCACCAGTGAAACGTTGGGGGGACAGGGGAGTCGAGGCTACACCTTC	CATSETLGGQGSRGYTF
NA	TRBJ2-7	TRBV14	TRBD1	TGTGCCAGCAGGTCTGGGACAGATTCCTACGAGCAGTACTTC	CASRSGTDSYEQYF
once	TRBJ2-7	TRBV6-1	NA	TGTGCCAGCGCGAGACAGTGGGTTGCGGACGAGCAGTACTTC	CASARQWVADEQYF
NA	TRBJ1-1	TRBV6-1	NA	TGTGCCAGCAGCCCCGGAGTAGGTATCACTGAAGCTTTCTTT	CASSPGVGITEAFF
NA	TRBJ1-5	TRBV19	TRBD1	TGTGCCAGTAGTATAGAACAGGGGAGGTATCAGCCCCAGCATTTT	CASSIEQGRYQPQHF
NA	TRBJ2-3	TRBV18	TRBD2	TGTGCCAGCTCAAAAGGACTAGCGGGGGGAATGCCAGATACGCAGTATTTT	CASSKGLAGGMPDTQYF
NA	TRBJ1-2	TRBV19	TRBD1	TGTGCCAGTCCCCCCGCGACAGGGAGCAATGCTCTATTCGGCTACACCTTC	CASPPATGSNALFGYTF
few	TRBJ1-4	TRBV6-1	TRBD1	TGTGCCAGCAGTCAAAGACAGGGTACTGAAAAACTGTTTTTT	CASSQRQGTEKLFF
NA	TRBJ1-3	TRBV10-3	NA	TGTGCCACCCACCCAAGGAGGGGTGGCTCTGGAAACACCATATATTTT	CATHPRRGGSGNTIYF
once	TRBJ2-3	TRBV7-9	TRBD1	TGTGCCAGCAGCTCACGGGACAGGTCAACCGCAGATACGCAGTATTTT	CASSSRDRSTADTQYF
few	TRBJ2-3	TRBV9	TRBD1	TGTGCCAGCAGCCCTCGACAGGGGGCGCGGGAAGATACGCAGTATTTT	CASSPRQGAREDTQYF
NA	TRBJ1-2	TRBV9	TRBD1	TGTGCCAGCAGCGTAGAAGGGCAGGGGGACAGATACACCTTC	CASSVEGQGDRYTF
NA	TRBJ2-1	TRBV30	TRBD2	TGTGCCTGGAGGGCGGGGGGGCGGGATGAGCAGTTCTTC	CAWRAGGRDEQFF
NA	TRBJ2-4	TRBV27	TRBD2	TGTGCCAGCAGGAGCGGGAGCTTAGCCAAAAACATTCAGTACTTC	CASRSGSLAKNIQYF
NA	TRBJ2-3	TRBV5-1	NA	TGCGCCAGCAGCTTGGCTACGGGGGGCGTGGGCACAGATACGCAGTATTTT	CASSLATGGVGTDTQYF
NA	TRBJ1-5	TRBV7-8	TRBD1	TGTGCCAGCAGCGCGAAGACAGGGGGAAATAGCAATCAGCCCCAGCATTTT	CASSAKTGGNSNQPQHF
NA	TRBJ2-7	TRBV18	TRBD1	TGTGCCAGCTCTGATCGACAGGGGAGCTACGAGCAGTACTTC	CASSDRQGSYEQYF
NA	TRBJ1-4	TRBV5-4	TRBD1	TGTGCCAGCAGCTCCTCGGGACAGGGGAATGAAAAACTGTTTTTT	CASSSSGQGNEKLFF
few	TRBJ2-2	TRBV6-1	TRBD1	TGTGCCAGCAGTTCCCGGACAGGGACCGGGGAGCTGTTTTTT	CASSSRTGTGELFF
NA	TRBJ2-2	TRBV5-4	NA	TGTGCTTTCACCCGGGACATACAGAACACCGGGGAGCTGTTTTTT	CAFTRDIQNTGELFF